Shown below are 2 T cell receptor beta chains from a single sample sequenced in a study of OX40 agonist ivuxolimab in advanced cancers. Assay: immunoSEQ multiplex PCR; the TCRdb copy retains only in-frame clones and omits some. This table has around 58,000 clones, roughly 90% appearing once. The specimen was CD4+ or CD8+ T cells sorted from blood, collected in a trial of the OX40 agonist ivuxolimab. The origin of the receptors is an adult with an advanced solid tumor such as melanoma, head and neck, liver or kidney cancer.

This rearrangement joins TRBV9 to TRBJ2-5; 8 nucleotides agree with TRBD1. The length of the CDR3 is 15 residues. V was clipped by 6 bases and J by 5 bases; unmatched bases: 12. Germline assignment: CDR1 SGDLS and CDR2 YYNGEE. The CDR3 spells CASIPEGRQGETQYF. CDR3 DNA sequence: TGTGCCAGCATCCCCGAAGGTAGACAGGGGGAGACCCAGTACTTC.

This chain connects TRBV7-3 to TRBJ1-1; no clear D. Germline values: CDR1 SGHTA, CDR2 FQGTGA. Trimming took off 1 base at V and 2 bases at J, with 5 bases between the two ends. The CDR3 is made up of 13 amino acids. CDR3 sequence (DNA): TGTGCCAGCAGCTTAAGCAGTAACACTGAAGCTTTCTTT. Translating gives CASSLSSNTEAFF. The full variable domain, in which reference TRBV7-3 and TRBJ1-1 provide the parts outside the CDR3, is GAGVSQTPSNKVTEKGKYVELRCDPISGHTALYWYRQSLGQGPEFLIYFQGTGAADDSGLPNDRFFAVRPEGSVSTLKIQRTERGDSAVYLCASSLSSNTEAFFGQGTRLTVV.